A selection of T cell receptor beta chains follows, all from one sample in a study of blood T cells in healthy people across ages. In TCRdb, the 5' RACE reads were re-called with MiXCR into one record per CDR3 protein. The table records hundreds of thousands of distinct CDR3 sequences, 25% to 35% of them present only once. Sequencing was carried out using blood. The receptors shown here come from a woman over 75 in good health. CDR3s include the opening cysteine and the closing phenylalanine or tryptophan. D genes are given only for firm matches. Clone size is not always given. Where it is, it says once, few, many or a class for expanded clones.

len: 13; abundance: many; v_gene: TRBV20-1; j_gene: TRBJ2-5; d_gene: -; CDR3aa: CSARGRFQETQYF; CDR3nt: TGCAGTGCTAGGGGCAGATTCCAAGAGACCCAGTACTTC
len: 13; abundance: -; v_gene: TRBV20-1; j_gene: TRBJ1-2; d_gene: -; CDR3aa: CSASNRDGAGYTF; CDR3nt: TGCAGTGCTAGTAACCGGGACGGGGCTGGCTACACCTTC
len: 14; abundance: many; v_gene: TRBV6-2/TRBV6-3; j_gene: TRBJ2-5; d_gene: TRBD2; CDR3aa: CASRLAGGHGAQYF; CDR3nt: TGTGCCAGCAGATTAGCGGGGGGACATGGGGCCCAGTACTTC
len: 15; abundance: -; v_gene: TRBV7-9; j_gene: TRBJ1-4; d_gene: -; CDR3aa: CASSLPSGLSEKRFF; CDR3nt: TGTGCCAGCAGCTTACCTTCGGGGTTAAGCGAAAAACGGTTTTTT
len: 13; abundance: many; v_gene: TRBV27; j_gene: TRBJ2-7; d_gene: -; CDR3aa: CAGANDTTYEQYF; CDR3nt: TGTGCTGGCGCTAATGACACGACCTACGAGCAGTACTTC
len: 14; abundance: many; v_gene: TRBV30; j_gene: TRBJ2-3; d_gene: -; CDR3aa: CAWSRGGSTDTQYF; CDR3nt: TGTGCCTGGAGTAGGGGGGGCAGCACAGATACGCAGTATTTT
len: 19; abundance: many; v_gene: TRBV7-2; j_gene: TRBJ2-3; d_gene: -; CDR3aa: CASSYPRRGTDDRTDTQYF; CDR3nt: TGTGCCAGCAGCTATCCCCGGCGGGGGACAGATGATCGCACAGATACGCAGTATTTT
len: 15; abundance: few; v_gene: TRBV11-2; j_gene: TRBJ2-3; d_gene: -; CDR3aa: CASSSRSSGLDTQYF; CDR3nt: TGTGCCAGCAGCTCACGAAGCTCAGGTTTGGATACGCAGTATTTT
len: 14; abundance: many; v_gene: TRBV20-1; j_gene: TRBJ2-2; d_gene: TRBD2; CDR3aa: CSARGDYNTGELFF; CDR3nt: TGCAGTGCTAGGGGGGACTATAACACCGGGGAGCTGTTTTTT
len: 14; abundance: -; v_gene: TRBV18; j_gene: TRBJ2-7; d_gene: -; CDR3aa: CANSPTAYQYEQYF; CDR3nt: TGTGCCAACTCACCGACGGCTTACCAGTACGAGCAGTACTTC
len: 13; abundance: -; v_gene: TRBV20-1; j_gene: TRBJ1-6; d_gene: -; CDR3aa: CSASQAMNSPLHF; CDR3nt: TGCAGTGCTAGTCAGGCGATGAATTCACCCCTCCACTTT
len: 17; abundance: -; v_gene: TRBV20-1; j_gene: TRBJ1-3; d_gene: TRBD1; CDR3aa: CSACRQGRSLAGNTIYF; CDR3nt: TGCAGTGCTTGCAGACAGGGACGGAGCCTGGCTGGAAACACCATATATTTT
len: 16; abundance: -; v_gene: TRBV5-1; j_gene: TRBJ2-3; d_gene: TRBD2; CDR3aa: CASSLDGTSGRDTQYF; CDR3nt: TGCGCCAGCAGCTTGGACGGGACTAGCGGGAGGGATACGCAGTATTTT
len: 12; abundance: many; v_gene: TRBV20-1; j_gene: TRBJ2-7; d_gene: -; CDR3aa: CSASGDAYEQYF; CDR3nt: TGCAGTGCTAGCGGGGACGCCTACGAGCAGTACTTC
len: 15; abundance: few; v_gene: TRBV6-1; j_gene: TRBJ2-5; d_gene: TRBD1; CDR3aa: CASNLGQGRGETQYF; CDR3nt: TGTGCCAGCAACCTCGGACAGGGGAGGGGGGAGACCCAGTACTTC
len: 13; abundance: many; v_gene: TRBV20-1; j_gene: TRBJ2-7; d_gene: -; CDR3aa: CSAATGNKDEQYF; CDR3nt: TGCAGTGCCGCCACCGGGAATAAGGACGAGCAGTACTTC
len: 13; abundance: many; v_gene: TRBV10-3; j_gene: TRBJ2-1; d_gene: TRBD2; CDR3aa: CATWTSEYNEQFF; CDR3nt: TGTGCCACTTGGACTAGCGAGTACAATGAGCAGTTCTTC
len: 16; abundance: -; v_gene: TRBV6-2/TRBV6-3; j_gene: TRBJ2-5; d_gene: -; CDR3aa: CASSHTSGPPWETQYF; CDR3nt: TGTGCCAGCAGTCACACTAGTGGGCCTCCGTGGGAGACCCAGTACTTC
len: 15; abundance: -; v_gene: TRBV12-3/TRBV12-4; j_gene: TRBJ1-2; d_gene: -; CDR3aa: CASSYTGRVSYGYTF; CDR3nt: TGTGCCAGCAGTTACACGGGCCGGGTCTCTTATGGCTACACCTTC
len: 15; abundance: -; v_gene: TRBV6-5; j_gene: TRBJ1-3; d_gene: -; CDR3aa: CASSSREGGGNTIYF; CDR3nt: TGTGCCAGCAGTAGCCGGGAGGGCGGAGGAAACACCATATATTTT
len: 17; abundance: many; v_gene: TRBV12-3/TRBV12-4; j_gene: TRBJ2-3; d_gene: TRBD1; CDR3aa: CASSFFRTGAGTDTQYF; CDR3nt: TGTGCCAGCAGTTTTTTCCGAACAGGGGCGGGCACAGATACGCAGTATTTT
len: 13; abundance: many; v_gene: TRBV5-1; j_gene: TRBJ1-6; d_gene: -; CDR3aa: CASSEGGRSPLHF; CDR3nt: TGCGCCAGCAGCGAGGGTGGACGTTCACCCCTCCACTTT
len: 16; abundance: many; v_gene: TRBV12-3/TRBV12-4; j_gene: TRBJ2-5; d_gene: TRBD2; CDR3aa: CASRLTSGGAGETQYF; CDR3nt: TGTGCCAGCAGGCTGACTAGCGGGGGGGCCGGGGAGACCCAGTACTTC
len: 22; abundance: -; v_gene: TRBV4-2; j_gene: TRBJ2-1; d_gene: TRBD1; CDR3aa: CASRHPGTGFFWGAGSYNEQFF; CDR3nt: TGTGCCAGCAGACATCCCGGGACAGGGTTTTTTTGGGGGGCTGGTTCGTACAATGAGCAGTTCTTC
len: 14; abundance: many; v_gene: TRBV20-1; j_gene: TRBJ2-7; d_gene: TRBD1; CDR3aa: CSAQTGTGIYEQYF; CDR3nt: TGCAGTGCTCAGACGGGGACAGGAATCTACGAGCAGTACTTC
len: 18; abundance: many; v_gene: TRBV4-1; j_gene: TRBJ2-6; d_gene: TRBD1; CDR3aa: CASSQPGQGADGANVLTF; CDR3nt: TGCGCCAGCAGCCAACCGGGACAGGGGGCCGATGGGGCCAACGTCCTGACTTTC
len: 15; abundance: few; v_gene: TRBV10-3; j_gene: TRBJ1-1; d_gene: -; CDR3aa: CAISESPGSTTEAFF; CDR3nt: TGTGCCATCAGTGAGTCCCCAGGGTCGACCACTGAAGCTTTCTTT
len: 14; abundance: few; v_gene: TRBV7-6; j_gene: TRBJ1-1; d_gene: -; CDR3aa: CASSPRAGDTEAFF; CDR3nt: TGTGCCAGCAGCCCCCGGGCAGGGGACACTGAAGCTTTCTTT
len: 14; abundance: many; v_gene: TRBV7-9; j_gene: TRBJ2-7; d_gene: TRBD2; CDR3aa: CASSPGEGKYEQYF; CDR3nt: TGTGCCAGCAGCCCGGGGGAGGGGAAGTACGAGCAGTACTTC
len: 16; abundance: many; v_gene: TRBV7-9; j_gene: TRBJ2-1; d_gene: TRBD1; CDR3aa: CASSGGGTGGNNEQFF; CDR3nt: TGTGCCAGCAGCGGAGGCGGGACAGGGGGGAACAATGAGCAGTTCTTC
len: 17; abundance: many; v_gene: TRBV7-2; j_gene: TRBJ2-6; d_gene: -; CDR3aa: CASSLEYGVSGANVLTF; CDR3nt: TGTGCCAGCAGCTTAGAATACGGAGTGTCTGGGGCCAACGTCCTGACTTTC
len: 17; abundance: -; v_gene: TRBV5-1; j_gene: TRBJ2-1; d_gene: TRBD2; CDR3aa: CASSLATSGRVGNEQFF; CDR3nt: TGCGCCAGCAGCTTGGCGACTAGCGGGAGAGTAGGGAATGAGCAGTTCTTC
len: 13; abundance: -; v_gene: TRBV6-6; j_gene: TRBJ1-2; d_gene: -; CDR3aa: CASSNGGNYDYTF; CDR3nt: TGTGCCAGCAGCAATGGGGGCAACTATGACTACACCTTC
len: 13; abundance: many; v_gene: TRBV3-1; j_gene: TRBJ2-7; d_gene: -; CDR3aa: CASSQGRVYEQYF; CDR3nt: TGTGCCAGCAGCCAAGGGCGCGTCTACGAGCAGTACTTC
len: 13; abundance: -; v_gene: TRBV12-3/TRBV12-4; j_gene: TRBJ2-3; d_gene: -; CDR3aa: CASRWDTTDVQYF; CDR3nt: TGTGCCAGCAGATGGGACACCACAGATGTGCAGTATTTT
len: 15; abundance: many; v_gene: TRBV6-6; j_gene: TRBJ2-5; d_gene: TRBD2; CDR3aa: CASSYGSGGAETQYF; CDR3nt: TGTGCCAGCAGTTATGGTAGCGGGGGGGCTGAGACCCAGTACTTC
len: 13; abundance: many; v_gene: TRBV5-1; j_gene: TRBJ2-5; d_gene: -; CDR3aa: CASSLDDDSRPYF; CDR3nt: TGCGCCAGCAGCTTGGACGACGACTCCCGTCCGTACTTC
len: 13; abundance: -; v_gene: TRBV6-2/TRBV6-3; j_gene: TRBJ1-1; d_gene: -; CDR3aa: CASTPGYFMEAFF; CDR3nt: TGTGCCAGCACCCCAGGGTATTTCATGGAAGCTTTCTTT
len: 14; abundance: many; v_gene: TRBV7-2; j_gene: TRBJ2-3; d_gene: -; CDR3aa: CASSYWTSTDTQYF; CDR3nt: TGTGCCAGCAGCTACTGGACTAGCACAGATACGCAGTATTTT
len: 14; abundance: many; v_gene: TRBV7-2; j_gene: TRBJ2-7; d_gene: TRBD2; CDR3aa: CASSLASSGYEQYF; CDR3nt: TGTGCCAGCAGCTTGGCTTCTAGCGGCTACGAGCAGTACTTC
len: 12; abundance: -; v_gene: TRBV2; j_gene: TRBJ1-1; d_gene: -; CDR3aa: CASSDSNIGAFF; CDR3nt: TGTGCCAGCAGTGACTCCAACATCGGGGCTTTCTTT
len: 15; abundance: -; v_gene: TRBV7-2; j_gene: TRBJ1-2; d_gene: -; CDR3aa: CASSLDFRTTYGCTF; CDR3nt: TGTGCCAGCAGCTTAGATTTCCGGACGACTTATGGCTGCACCTTC
len: 16; abundance: -; v_gene: TRBV5-1; j_gene: TRBJ2-2; d_gene: TRBD2; CDR3aa: CASSLARAGGTGELFF; CDR3nt: TGCGCCAGCAGCTTGGCCAGAGCGGGGGGCACCGGGGAGCTGTTTTTT
len: 15; abundance: -; v_gene: TRBV20-1; j_gene: TRBJ2-1; d_gene: TRBD2; CDR3aa: CSATSASGTNREQFF; CDR3nt: TGCAGTGCTACGTCCGCTAGCGGGACTAACCGTGAGCAGTTCTTC
len: 13; abundance: -; v_gene: TRBV20-1; j_gene: TRBJ2-7; d_gene: -; CDR3aa: CSASPFSYNEQYF; CDR3nt: TGCAGTGCTAGTCCGTTCTCCTACAATGAGCAGTACTTC
len: 15; abundance: few; v_gene: TRBV6-2/TRBV6-3; j_gene: TRBJ1-2; d_gene: -; CDR3aa: CASSSTDVSNYGYTF; CDR3nt: TGTGCCAGCAGTTCCACAGATGTCTCTAACTATGGCTACACCTTC
len: 15; abundance: many; v_gene: TRBV7-2; j_gene: TRBJ1-5; d_gene: -; CDR3aa: CASSSGAPANQPQHF; CDR3nt: TGTGCCAGCAGTTCCGGGGCCCCGGCTAATCAGCCCCAGCATTTT
len: 14; abundance: many; v_gene: TRBV20-1; j_gene: TRBJ2-6; d_gene: -; CDR3aa: CSASKGSGANVLTF; CDR3nt: TGCAGTGCTAGCAAGGGATCTGGGGCCAACGTCCTGACTTTC
len: 16; abundance: -; v_gene: TRBV10-3; j_gene: TRBJ2-7; d_gene: TRBD2; CDR3aa: CAISAGTSGPAYEQYF; CDR3nt: TGTGCCATCAGTGCGGGGACTAGCGGGCCCGCCTACGAGCAGTACTTC
len: 11; abundance: many; v_gene: TRBV20-1; j_gene: TRBJ2-1; d_gene: -; CDR3aa: CSAPGHGEQFF; CDR3nt: TGCAGTGCTCCGGGACATGGGGAGCAGTTCTTC
len: 15; abundance: many; v_gene: TRBV5-6; j_gene: TRBJ2-1; d_gene: TRBD1; CDR3aa: CASSRPTGGHNEQFF; CDR3nt: TGTGCCAGCAGCCGGCCGACAGGGGGCCACAATGAGCAGTTCTTC
len: 12; abundance: -; v_gene: TRBV20-1; j_gene: TRBJ2-2; d_gene: -; CDR3aa: CSAFDNTGELFF; CDR3nt: TGCAGTGCTTTTGATAACACCGGGGAGCTGTTTTTT
len: 15; abundance: few; v_gene: TRBV5-1; j_gene: TRBJ1-4; d_gene: -; CDR3aa: CASSFQGSTNEKLFF; CDR3nt: TGCGCCAGCAGCTTCCAGGGTTCAACTAATGAAAAACTGTTTTTT
len: 13; abundance: -; v_gene: TRBV20-1; j_gene: TRBJ1-1; d_gene: -; CDR3aa: CSARAQGMGEAFF; CDR3nt: TGCAGTGCTAGAGCACAGGGTATGGGTGAAGCTTTCTTT
len: 14; abundance: many; v_gene: TRBV20-1; j_gene: TRBJ2-3; d_gene: -; CDR3aa: CSATQGSGTDTQYF; CDR3nt: TGCAGTGCTACACAGGGATCAGGCACAGATACGCAGTATTTT
len: 14; abundance: -; v_gene: TRBV7-2; j_gene: TRBJ2-1; d_gene: -; CDR3aa: CASSRDSTYNEQFF; CDR3nt: TGTGCCAGCAGCCGGGACTCCACCTACAATGAGCAGTTCTTC
len: 13; abundance: many; v_gene: TRBV7-2; j_gene: TRBJ1-4; d_gene: -; CDR3aa: CASGNRAKEKLFF; CDR3nt: TGTGCCAGCGGCAACAGGGCAAAGGAAAAACTGTTTTTT
len: 18; abundance: few; v_gene: TRBV7-9; j_gene: TRBJ2-1; d_gene: TRBD1; CDR3aa: CASSLILTAGQGGDEQFF; CDR3nt: TGTGCCAGCAGCTTGATCTTGACAGCGGGACAGGGGGGGGATGAGCAGTTCTTC
len: 15; abundance: -; v_gene: TRBV7-9; j_gene: TRBJ2-2; d_gene: -; CDR3aa: CASISRGVITGELFF; CDR3nt: TGTGCCAGCATCTCCCGGGGAGTAATTACCGGGGAGCTGTTTTTT